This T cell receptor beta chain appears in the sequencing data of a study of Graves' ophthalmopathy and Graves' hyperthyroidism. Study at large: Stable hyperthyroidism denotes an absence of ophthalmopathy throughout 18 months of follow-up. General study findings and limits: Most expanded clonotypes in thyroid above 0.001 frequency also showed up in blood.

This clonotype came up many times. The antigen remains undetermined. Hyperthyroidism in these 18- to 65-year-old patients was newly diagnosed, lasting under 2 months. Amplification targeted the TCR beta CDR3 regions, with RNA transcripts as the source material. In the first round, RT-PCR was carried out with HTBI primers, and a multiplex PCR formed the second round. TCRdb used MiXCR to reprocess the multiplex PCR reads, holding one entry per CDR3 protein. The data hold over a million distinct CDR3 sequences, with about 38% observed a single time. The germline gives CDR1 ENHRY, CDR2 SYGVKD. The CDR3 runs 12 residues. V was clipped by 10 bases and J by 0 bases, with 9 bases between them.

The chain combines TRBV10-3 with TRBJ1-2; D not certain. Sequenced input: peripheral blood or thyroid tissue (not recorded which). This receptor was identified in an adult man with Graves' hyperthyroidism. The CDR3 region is CATQGANYGYTF. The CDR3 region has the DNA TGTGCCACACAAGGAGCTAACTATGGCTACACCTTC.